The T cell receptor (beta chain) under discussion was sequenced for a study of cytomegalovirus exposure and HLA in healthy donors (TCRdb year 2017). Study-level background: An earlier analysis of 587 of the donors reported approximately 270 Gb of sequence data and 117 million unique TCR beta sequences from about 179 million T cells. All discovery cohort repertoires had been generated on a single sequencing platform. The T cell repertoires of around 670 subjects were profiled by immunosequencing and related to cytomegalovirus serostatus. Of the approximately 400 genotyped donors, 65% to 90% fell in the genetic ancestry cluster associated with self-reported Caucasian donors. HLA typing included class I and class II loci at four-digit resolution. To decide whether each TCR beta V gene segment behaved as functional or pseudogenic, an earlier analysis of some 600 of the donors relied on high-throughput TCR beta sequencing. A later analysis re-analyzed previously published TCR beta repertoires from about 730 donors and added high-resolution HLA genotyping to study TCR occurrence patterns. The study was designed to test whether signatures of past pathogen exposure could be identified by cataloging public T cell receptors. The number of typed donors differed by locus: about 620-640 for A, B, C, DRB1 and DQB1; approximately 520 for DQA1; some 590 for DPA1; and some 450 for DPB1. High-throughput TCR immunosequencing, statistical association of individual TCRs with disease status, and machine learning were combined to predict cytomegalovirus infection status. Genome-wide SNP genotypes for about 55% of the roughly 670 donors were used in a later genetic analysis, which treated that subset as a discovery cohort. Donor age, sex, ethnicity and CMV serostatus were compiled together with the repertoire data. A handful of DR-DQ haplotypes were treated as single units for association and clustering because of strong linkage in the cohort. An early release that covered fewer than 750 HLA-typed donors contained around 330 gigabases of sequencing data and around 80 million unique TCR sequences. Across some 400 genotyped donors of the cohort, an average of approximately 200,000 unique TCR beta nucleotide sequences per donor were sequenced, and approximately 17% of those sequences were non-productive. A separate validation cohort of about 110 different subjects was used in addition to the roughly 720-subject first cohort. Rather than using new phenotypic data, the later analysis identified candidate immune exposures from TCR beta sequences and from how often those sequences occurred across donors. The research as a whole found: Because HLA typing was unavailable for some donors at each locus, only the typed subset was used in association tests. Sequencing depth was assumed to be roughly uniform across donors in the presence/absence analyses, though that assumption may not hold. Linkage disequilibrium might explain the correlated functional status among segregating V segments, but an unknown experimental factor could not be excluded. When HLA alleles, especially DR and DQ, strongly co-occurred, attributing TCR associations to individual alleles was difficult. Broadly in line with IMGT annotations, most TCR beta V segments showed up in productive rearrangements about 87% or about 30% of the time in an earlier analysis of several hundred of the donors. Compared with equally common non-associated chains, HLA-associated TCR beta chains in a later analysis were more clonally expanded and had lower generation probabilities. In a later analysis, TCR association rates were found to vary across HLA loci, with the most associated TCRs seen for DRB1 alleles and the fewest for HLA-C alleles. A later genetic analysis associated a missense DCLRE1C variant with V-gene and J-gene trimming of TCR beta chains, and an independent cohort replicated the association. The authors suggested that the approach could potentially be extended to other disease states and immunological phenotypes. A further reported finding was that TCR beta sequences accurately predicted the HLA-A and HLA-B alleles for most subjects in the first cohort. Because counts were too low, roughly 18 rarely observed V segments, including chromosome 9 orphons, were left out of the earlier analysis of about 500 of the donors. Compared with the approximately 710-donor mean, donors in an Asian-associated ancestry cluster had fewer N-insertions in productive TCRs, according to a later genetic analysis. This cohort had only TCR beta chains sequenced, and the lack of alpha or paired-chain data limited which features could be detected. In a later analysis, several top co-occurrence clusters were reported to appear linked to parvovirus B19, influenza, CMV and Epstein-Barr virus. For the cohort, immune exposure information was limited to CMV serostatus. Some IMGT-functional V segments, including TRBV6-2 and TRBV6-3, could not be told apart with the 87-base-pair reads, so those segments were excluded. In vitro tests confirmed that a few of the cytomegalovirus-associated TCR beta chains recognize cytomegalovirus antigens. In both the original and validation cohorts, the classifier was reported to diagnose cytomegalovirus status with high specificity and sensitivity. While some public TCRs were present in many individuals, most TCR sequences turned up only very rarely across donors. The study listed 164 TCR beta chains as associated with cytomegalovirus. A cluster of highly shared sequence variants was judged likely to represent a technical artifact of the sequencing pipeline. A later analysis associated about 16,000 TCR beta sequences with specific HLA alleles at a false discovery rate of 0.05. Most CMV-associated TCR beta chains appeared to be HLA-restricted in a later analysis, and the HLA associations seemed to be driven largely by CMV exposure.

In total, over 600 healthy bone marrow donors made up the cohort. Cohort members were all nominally healthy when sampled, although unrecorded immune exposures were likely present. Of the approximately 700 cohort members, some 270 had positive CMV serostatus and 350 to 400 had negative CMV serostatus, and CMV serostatus was not recorded for the donor. A peripheral blood sample was collected from each donor, and TCR beta sequencing was performed on peripheral blood mononuclear cells. Genomic DNA was extracted from the blood cell samples with the Qiagen DNeasy Blood Extraction Kit. The protocol used for the library was the immunoSEQ multiplex PCR assay. For the multiplex PCR, a mixture combining 60 forward primers for TCR Vbeta segments and 13 reverse primers for TCR Jbeta segments was used. Amplification of the CDR3 region of rearranged TCR beta genes was performed with a multiplex PCR assay on genomic DNA. The Illumina HiSeq System was used to sequence the amplified TCR beta libraries as 87-base-pair reads. The original methods were these. A later analysis tallied tens of millions of unique TCR beta chains across the roughly 610 repertoires, and about 12 million of those chains were shared by two or more donors. Raw reads were error-corrected and collapsed into unique sequences with a nearest-neighbor algorithm that merged closely related sequences to remove PCR and sequencing errors. Alignment of CDR3 sequences to IMGT reference sequences was used to assign V, D and J gene segments. For a sequence to be retained, a match of at least six nucleotides was required to both a V gene segment and a J gene segment. Rearrangements were classified as productive when the CDR3 lacked stop codons and remained in frame with V and J, and all other rearrangements were classified as non-productive. CDR3 was defined according to IMGT convention as the region running from the second conserved V-encoded cysteine to the conserved J-encoded phenylalanine. Sequences without an unambiguous match to a single V gene segment were excluded from the earlier analysis of a few hundred of the donors. In an earlier analysis of around 590 of the donors, a V segment was called functional when productive rearrangements were above 56.7%, and segregating when the standard deviation between donors exceeded 5%. A statistical classification framework was built to diagnose cytomegalovirus status from the catalog of TCR beta chain sequences. V and J gene assignment, in a later analysis, came from comparing TCR nucleotide sequences with IMGT/GENE-DB human TR gene sequences. Using the TCRdist pipeline, a later analysis assigned CDR3 sequences along with most-parsimonious VDJ recombination scenarios. In a later analysis, each TCR beta chain was defined by its CDR3 amino acid sequence together with its V-gene family, and reads without a unique V-gene family were excluded. In a later analysis, some 600 highly shared, low-generation-probability nucleotide sequences were removed to address suspected cross-contamination and a sequencing artifact. In a later analysis, a clonal expansion index was calculated for each public chain from normalized within-repertoire ranks of inferred template counts. In a later analysis, generation probabilities were computed using a VDJ recombination model fitted to out-of-frame rearrangements, and the results were checked against IGoR. Hypergeometric tests were used in a later analysis to score TCR-TCR, TCR-HLA and TCR-CMV co-occurrence, with a repertoire-size bias correction applied to the TCR pairs. To estimate false discovery rates, a later analysis permuted the HLA or CMV assignments 20 times. In a later analysis, co-occurring TCRs were grouped using DBSCAN, and TCRdist sequence similarity was added for clustering within HLA-allele-positive subsets. Repertoires with fewer than 30,000 or more than 120,000 public chains, plus five repertoires with anomalous nucleotide sharing, were excluded from co-occurrence clustering. TCRdb mirrors the immuneACCESS table, restricted to in-frame sequences. Some clones are absent from its copies; in checked studies, under half trace to an unresolved V gene, and the reason for the others is unknown. V, J and clone size are those of that table, while D and trimming were read from the DNA. This sample comprises about 130,000 clones, over 75% of them detected only once. The ten largest clones represent 4.8% of the sample.

Comments on this clone: The antigen this receptor binds is unknown. Nothing much larger sits one base from this clone, and base qualities are not available.

The germline V gene specifies SGHTA as CDR1 and FQGTGA as CDR2. The cysteine opens and the phenylalanine closes a CDR3 of 18 amino acids. Only the CDR3 region is kept as DNA, spanning 54 bases read in frame from base 1. Trimming costs V 5 bases and J 0 bases, and their ends lie 23 bases apart. The sequence links TRBV7-3 to TRBJ2-7; a tentative D call is TRBD1 (5 bases match). The sequence derives from a man in his thirties or forties in good health. Sequencing was carried out using PBMCs. The DNA sequence is as follows: TGTGCCAGCAGCCTCCCCCGCGAACGGGCGACAGACTCCTACGAGCAGTACTTC. It translates to CASSLPRERATDSYEQYF.